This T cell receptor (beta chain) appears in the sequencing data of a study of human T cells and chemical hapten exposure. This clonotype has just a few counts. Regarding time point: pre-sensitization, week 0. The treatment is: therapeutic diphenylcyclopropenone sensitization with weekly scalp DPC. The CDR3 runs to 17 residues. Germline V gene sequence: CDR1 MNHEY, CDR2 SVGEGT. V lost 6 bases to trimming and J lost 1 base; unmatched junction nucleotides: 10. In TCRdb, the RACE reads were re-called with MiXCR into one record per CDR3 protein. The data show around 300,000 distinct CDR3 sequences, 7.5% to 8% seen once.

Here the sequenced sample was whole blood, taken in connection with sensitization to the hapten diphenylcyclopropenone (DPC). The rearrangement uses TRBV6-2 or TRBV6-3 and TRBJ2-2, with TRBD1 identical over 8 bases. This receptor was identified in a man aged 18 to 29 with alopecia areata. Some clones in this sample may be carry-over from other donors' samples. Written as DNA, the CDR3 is TGTGCCAGCAGCGCGGGACAGGCTTTAAGGAACACCGGGGAGCTGTTTTTT. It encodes CASSAGQALRNTGELFF.